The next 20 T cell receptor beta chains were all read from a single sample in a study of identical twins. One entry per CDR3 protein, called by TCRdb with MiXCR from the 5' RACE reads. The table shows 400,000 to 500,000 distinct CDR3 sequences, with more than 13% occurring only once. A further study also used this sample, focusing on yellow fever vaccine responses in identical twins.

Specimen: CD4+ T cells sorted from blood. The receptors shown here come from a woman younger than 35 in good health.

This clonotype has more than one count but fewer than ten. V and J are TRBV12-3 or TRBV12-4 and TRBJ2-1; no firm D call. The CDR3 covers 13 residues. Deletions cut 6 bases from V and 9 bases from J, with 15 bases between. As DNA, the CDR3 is TGTGCCAGCAGGGGAACGGTTCTCCCTGAGCAGTTCTTC. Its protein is CASRGTVLPEQFF.

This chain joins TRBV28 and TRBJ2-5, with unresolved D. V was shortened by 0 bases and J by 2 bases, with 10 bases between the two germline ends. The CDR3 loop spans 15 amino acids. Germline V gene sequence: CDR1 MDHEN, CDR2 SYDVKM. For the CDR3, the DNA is TGTGCCAGCAGTTTATGGTCAGCTGATCAAGAGACCCAGTACTTC. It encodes CASSLWSADQETQYF.

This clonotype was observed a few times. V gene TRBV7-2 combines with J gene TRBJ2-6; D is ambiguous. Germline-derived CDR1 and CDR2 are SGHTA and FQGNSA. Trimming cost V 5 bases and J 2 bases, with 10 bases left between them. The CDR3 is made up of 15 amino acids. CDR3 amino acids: CASSPRLPGANVLTF. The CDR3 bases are TGTGCCAGCAGCCCCCGGCTTCCTGGGGCCAACGTCCTGACTTTC.

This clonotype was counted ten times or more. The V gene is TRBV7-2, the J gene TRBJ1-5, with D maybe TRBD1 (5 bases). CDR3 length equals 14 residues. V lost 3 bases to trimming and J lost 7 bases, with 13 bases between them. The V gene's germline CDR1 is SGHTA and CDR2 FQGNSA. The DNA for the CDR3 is TGTGCCAGCAGCTTGGGGGAGATTGAGCAGCCCCAGCATTTT. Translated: CASSLGEIEQPQHF.

CDR3 protein: CASSYSRDPNQPQHF. In DNA form, the CDR3 reads TGTGCCAGCAGCTACTCCAGGGACCCCAATCAGCCCCAGCATTTT. This rearrangement joins TRBV9 to TRBJ1-5; TRBD1 might be the D (5 bases). From germline, CDR1 is SGDLS and CDR2 YYNGEE. The CDR3 is 15 residues long. Trimming stripped 4 bases from V and 3 bases from J, with 14 bases between.

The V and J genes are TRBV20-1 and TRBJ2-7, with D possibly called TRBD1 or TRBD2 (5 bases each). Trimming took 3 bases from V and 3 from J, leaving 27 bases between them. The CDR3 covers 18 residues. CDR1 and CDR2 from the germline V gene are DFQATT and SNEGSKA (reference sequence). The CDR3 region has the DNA TGCAGTGCTAGGGGCAGAGGGAACCCACAGCAGGGCATCTACGAGCAGTACTTC. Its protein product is CSARGRGNPQQGIYEQYF.

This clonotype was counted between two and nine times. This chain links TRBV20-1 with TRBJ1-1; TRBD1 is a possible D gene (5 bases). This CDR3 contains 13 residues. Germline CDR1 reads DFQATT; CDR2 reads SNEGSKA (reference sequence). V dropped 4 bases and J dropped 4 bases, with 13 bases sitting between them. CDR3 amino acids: CSAISGSPTEAFF. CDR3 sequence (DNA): TGCAGTGCTATCTCAGGGAGTCCCACTGAAGCTTTCTTT.

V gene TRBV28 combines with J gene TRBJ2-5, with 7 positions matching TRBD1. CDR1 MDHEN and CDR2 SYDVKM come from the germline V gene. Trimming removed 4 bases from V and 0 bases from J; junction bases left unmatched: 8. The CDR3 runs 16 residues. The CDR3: CASSSRDSPYQETQYF. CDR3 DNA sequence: TGTGCCAGCAGTTCACGGGACAGTCCGTACCAAGAGACCCAGTACTTC.

The CDR3 spells CASSLLGGTTYEQYF. The CDR3, as DNA: TGTGCCAGCAGCTTACTTGGGGGGACGACCTACGAGCAGTACTTC. The V call is TRBV7-2, the J call TRBJ2-7, with D possibly matching TRBD2 (6 bases). This CDR3 has 15 amino acids. Trimming stripped 2 bases from V and 2 bases from J, with 13 bases between. Germline assignment: CDR1 SGHTA and CDR2 FQGNSA.

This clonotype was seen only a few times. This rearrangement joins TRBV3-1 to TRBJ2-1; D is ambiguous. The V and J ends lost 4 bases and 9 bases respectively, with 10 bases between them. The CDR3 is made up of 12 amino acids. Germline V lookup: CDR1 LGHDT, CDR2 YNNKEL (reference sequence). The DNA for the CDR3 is TGTGCCAGCAGCCTTAATCAAGCTGAGCAGTTCTTC. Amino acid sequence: CASSLNQAEQFF.

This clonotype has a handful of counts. The CDR3 nucleotides read TGTGCCAGCAGTTACGGGGGGCATCAGCCCCAGCATTTT. It is translated as CASSYGGHQPQHF. V gene TRBV6-5 combines with J gene TRBJ1-5; possible D gene TRBD1, 6 bases. The CDR3 is made up of 13 amino acids. The germline V and J ends were trimmed by 2 bases and 5 bases, with 7 bases remaining between them. Germline V gene lookup returns CDR1 MNHEY and CDR2 SVGAGI.

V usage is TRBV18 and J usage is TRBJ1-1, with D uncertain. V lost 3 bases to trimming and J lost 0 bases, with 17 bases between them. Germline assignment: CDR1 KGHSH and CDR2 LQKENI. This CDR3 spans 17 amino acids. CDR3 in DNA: TGTGCCAGCTCACCCTCCTGGGGAGGGCTCATGAACACTGAAGCTTTCTTT. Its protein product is CASSPSWGGLMNTEAFF.

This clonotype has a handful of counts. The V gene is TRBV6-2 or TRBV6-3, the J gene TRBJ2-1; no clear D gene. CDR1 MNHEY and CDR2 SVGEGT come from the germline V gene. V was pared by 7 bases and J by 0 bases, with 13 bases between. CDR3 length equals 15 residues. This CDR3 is CASTLDKPSYNEQFF. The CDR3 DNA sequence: TGTGCCAGCACTTTAGACAAACCCTCCTACAATGAGCAGTTCTTC.

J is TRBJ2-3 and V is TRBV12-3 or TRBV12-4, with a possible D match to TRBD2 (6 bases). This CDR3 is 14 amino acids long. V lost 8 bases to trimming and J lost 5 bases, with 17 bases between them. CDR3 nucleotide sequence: TGTGCCAGCGGAGGGAGCCGTTTAAGAGATACGCAGTATTTT. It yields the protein CASGGSRLRDTQYF.

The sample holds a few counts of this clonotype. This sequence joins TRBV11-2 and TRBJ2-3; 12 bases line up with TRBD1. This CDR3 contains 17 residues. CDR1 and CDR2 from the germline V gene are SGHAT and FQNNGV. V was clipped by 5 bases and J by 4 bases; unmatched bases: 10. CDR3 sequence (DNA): TGTGCCAGCAGCAGTCGGGGACAGGGGGCTAACGCAGATACGCAGTATTTT. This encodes CASSSRGQGANADTQYF.

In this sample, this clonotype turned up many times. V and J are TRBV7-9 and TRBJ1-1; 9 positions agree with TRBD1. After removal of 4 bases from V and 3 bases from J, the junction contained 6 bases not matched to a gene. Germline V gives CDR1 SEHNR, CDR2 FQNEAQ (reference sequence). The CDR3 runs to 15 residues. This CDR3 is CASSSIGQGYTEAFF. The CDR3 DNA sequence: TGTGCCAGCAGCTCGATCGGACAGGGGTACACTGAAGCTTTCTTT.

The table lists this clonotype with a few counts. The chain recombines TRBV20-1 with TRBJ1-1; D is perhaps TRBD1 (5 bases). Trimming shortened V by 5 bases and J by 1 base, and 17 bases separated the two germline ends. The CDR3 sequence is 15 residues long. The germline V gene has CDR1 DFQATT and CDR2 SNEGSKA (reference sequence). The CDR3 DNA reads TGCAGTGCTCTAGCTCTATCCAGGGCGAACACTGAAGCTTTCTTT. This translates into CSALALSRANTEAFF.

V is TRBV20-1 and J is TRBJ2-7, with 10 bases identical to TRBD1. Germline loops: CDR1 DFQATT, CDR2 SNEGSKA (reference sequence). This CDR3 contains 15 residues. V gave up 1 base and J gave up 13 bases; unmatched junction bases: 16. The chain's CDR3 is CSARVGEETGGVGYF. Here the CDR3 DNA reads TGCAGTGCTAGAGTTGGGGAAGAGACAGGGGGCGTAGGTTACTTC.

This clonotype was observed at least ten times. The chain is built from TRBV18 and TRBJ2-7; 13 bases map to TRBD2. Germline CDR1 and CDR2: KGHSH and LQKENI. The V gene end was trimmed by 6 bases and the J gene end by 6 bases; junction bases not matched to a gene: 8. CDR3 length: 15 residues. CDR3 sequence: CASSLGLAGKGEQYF. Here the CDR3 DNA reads TGTGCCAGCTCGCTGGGACTAGCGGGAAAGGGCGAGCAGTACTTC.

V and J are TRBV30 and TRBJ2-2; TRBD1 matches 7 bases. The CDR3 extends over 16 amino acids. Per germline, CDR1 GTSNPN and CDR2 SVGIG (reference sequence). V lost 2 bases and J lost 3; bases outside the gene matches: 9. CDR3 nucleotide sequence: TGTGCCTGGAGTAAAGGGACAGCCAGTTACACCGGGGAGCTGTTTTTT. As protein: CAWSKGTASYTGELFF.